This is a list of T cell receptor beta chains from one sample in a study of blood T cell repertoires in COVID-19. Sequencing used immunoSEQ multiplex PCR; TCRdb keeps in-frame clones, though not all of them. The sample yields 200,000 to 300,000 clones, around 86% seen once. The material sequenced was PBMCs or T cells enriched from blood (not recorded which). The receptors shown here come from a woman in her 40s with acute COVID-19. Both conserved end residues are part of each CDR3. A D gene is named only where the DNA matches it firmly. Rows give clone size only sometimes, using once, few, many, or a class for an expanded clone.

TGCGCCAGCAGCCCGATAGCGGCCAGCTCCTACAATGAGCAGTTCTTC,CASSPIAASSYNEQFF,TRBV5-1,.,.,TRBJ2-1
TGTGCCAGCAGCCAAGAATTGAGGGGGGGTGAAGCTTTCTTT,CASSQELRGGEAFF,TRBV14,.,.,TRBJ1-1
TGTGCCAGCAGTTTACAAGGACTGCCCGGGGAGCTGTTTTTT,CASSLQGLPGELFF,TRBV2,.,.,TRBJ2-2
TGTGCCAGTAGCATTGGGCGCGGGTTGTCCTACGAGCAGTACTTC,CASSIGRGLSYEQYF,TRBV19,.,few,TRBJ2-7
TGTGCCAGCAGCCAGACTAGCGGGAGAGTCCGGGAGACCCAGTACTTC,CASSQTSGRVRETQYF,TRBV7-9,TRBD2,.,TRBJ2-5
TGCGCCAGCGGAGGAACCACCTACGAGCAGTACTTC,CASGGTTYEQYF,TRBV5-1,.,.,TRBJ2-7
TGTGCCAGCAGCCTAGTCGGGGAGCAGTACTTC,CASSLVGEQYF,TRBV14,.,.,TRBJ2-7
TGTGCCATCAGTGAGTCGTCGTCAGGGGTGGACACAGATACGCAGTATTTT,CAISESSSGVDTDTQYF,TRBV10-3,.,.,TRBJ2-3
TGCGCCAGCAGTGAAACTAGCGGAGCCTACAATGAGCAGTTCTTC,CASSETSGAYNEQFF,TRBV10-1,TRBD2,.,TRBJ2-1
TGTGCCAGCAGCCCCCCGGGGGGGAACACTGAAGCTTTCTTT,CASSPPGGNTEAFF,TRBV7-9,.,.,TRBJ1-1
TGTGCCAGCAGCTTATCAGGGCCTATAGGCACAGATACGCAGTATTTT,CASSLSGPIGTDTQYF,TRBV7-3,.,.,TRBJ2-3
TGTGCCAGCAGCCAAGATGGACTAGCGTCGTACAATGAGCAGTTCTTC,CASSQDGLASYNEQFF,TRBV4-2,TRBD2,.,TRBJ2-1
TGTGCCAGCAGCGGCCGGGAGGGTAGCGAGCAGTACTTC,CASSGREGSEQYF,TRBV7-2,TRBD2,.,TRBJ2-7
TGTGCCAGCAGTTATCGGGCTAGCAGCGAGCAGTACTTC,CASSYRASSEQYF,TRBV6-2/TRBV6-3,.,.,TRBJ2-7
TGTGCCAGCAGTGAACCTTTCCGTTCCGGGACAGGGCGGGGTGAGCAGTACTTC,CASSEPFRSGTGRGEQYF,TRBV6-1,TRBD1,.,TRBJ2-7
TGTGCCAGCAGCCAGGGAGGAGGGGTAAACACCGGGGAGCTGTTTTTT,CASSQGGGVNTGELFF,TRBV3-1/TRBV3-2,.,.,TRBJ2-2
TGTGCCTGGAGTAGGGGCGAGCAGTACTTC,CAWSRGEQYF,TRBV30,.,.,TRBJ2-7
TGTGCCAGTAGCGACAGGGCGAACACTGAAGCTTTCTTT,CASSDRANTEAFF,TRBV19,TRBD1,.,TRBJ1-1
TGTGCCATCAGTCCCAGGGGGCTAGGAAACACTGAAGCTTTCTTT,CAISPRGLGNTEAFF,TRBV10-3,TRBD1,.,TRBJ1-1
TGTGCTAGCAGTTATGTGCCGCTAACGGGGGGCTACAATGAGCAGTTCTTC,CASSYVPLTGGYNEQFF,TRBV7-7,TRBD2,.,TRBJ2-1
TGTGCCAGCAGTTACGGCAGAAACACCGGGGAGCTGTTTTTT,CASSYGRNTGELFF,TRBV6-2/TRBV6-3,.,.,TRBJ2-2
TGCGCCAGCAGCTTGGCCGGGACAGGGTTCTCCTACGAGCAGTACTTC,CASSLAGTGFSYEQYF,TRBV5-1,TRBD1,.,TRBJ2-7
TGTGCCAGCAGCGAACGACTGCAGGGCTCTGGGGCCAACGTCCTGACTTTC,CASSERLQGSGANVLTF,TRBV7-6,.,few,TRBJ2-6
TGTGCCAGCAGCATTACGGGAGCAACGAATGAGCAGTTCTTC,CASSITGATNEQFF,TRBV7-2,.,.,TRBJ2-1
TGTGCCAGCAGCTTCGGGACTAGCGCTCGCAATGAGCAGTTCTTC,CASSFGTSARNEQFF,TRBV5-4,TRBD2,.,TRBJ2-1
TGTGCCTGGGAGCCCTTGGGACAGGAATCTTCACCCCTCCACTTT,CAWEPLGQESSPLHF,TRBV30,TRBD1,.,TRBJ1-6
TGTGCCAGCAGTTACTCACTCAGGGCCTCTGGGGCCAACGTCCTGACTTTC,CASSYSLRASGANVLTF,TRBV27,.,.,TRBJ2-6
TGTGCCAGCAGCGATTTTTGGACTAGCGGTTCCCCCTACGAGCAGTACTTC,CASSDFWTSGSPYEQYF,TRBV21-1,.,.,TRBJ2-7
TGTGCCAGCAAGGCAGGGGTCAGTACCTACGAGCAGTACTTC,CASKAGVSTYEQYF,TRBV2,.,.,TRBJ2-7
TGTGCCAGCAGTTTATGGGTTGGGGGCCCCACTGAAGCTTTCTTT,CASSLWVGGPTEAFF,TRBV28,.,few,TRBJ1-1
TGTGCCACCAGCAGAGTTAGGGAGATTGAGCAGTTCTTC,CATSRVREIEQFF,TRBV15,.,.,TRBJ2-1
TGCGCCAGCAGCTTGGTGGCAGGGGGCAACTATGGCTACACCTTC,CASSLVAGGNYGYTF,TRBV5-1,TRBD1,.,TRBJ1-2
TGTGCCAGCAGCCTTATACTTCCCCATTCCGACAATGAGCAGTTCTTC,CASSLILPHSDNEQFF,TRBV3-1/TRBV3-2,.,.,TRBJ2-1
TGTGCCTGGAGCGGGAGTTCACCCCTCCACTTT,CAWSGSSPLHF,TRBV30,.,.,TRBJ1-6
TGTGCCAGCAGCCCCGGGACTAGCATCGGGGAGCTGTTTTTT,CASSPGTSIGELFF,TRBV7-2,TRBD2,.,TRBJ2-2
TGTGCCAGCAGTTTTAATTCTGGGGGCGAAACTAATGAAAAACTGTTTTTT,CASSFNSGGETNEKLFF,TRBV27,.,.,TRBJ1-4
TGTGCCAGCAGCGGCACAGGGGCCCGGGCGCAGTTCTTC,CASSGTGARAQFF,TRBV5-4,TRBD1,.,TRBJ2-1
TGTGCCAGTAGTATAATGGGCGTAAGCTACACCTTC,CASSIMGVSYTF,TRBV19,.,.,TRBJ1-2
TGTGCCAGCTCACCATCTCTTGACGGGGGGGTTTCCTACGAGCAGTACTTC,CASSPSLDGGVSYEQYF,TRBV18,TRBD2,once,TRBJ2-7
TGTGCCAGCAGCCAAGCGTCACAGGGGGCAGGGTATGAGCAGTTCTTC,CASSQASQGAGYEQFF,TRBV4-2,TRBD1,.,TRBJ2-1
TGTGCCAGCAGCGTAGACGCGGGGGGGGTCAACGAGCAGTACTTC,CASSVDAGGVNEQYF,TRBV9,TRBD2,.,TRBJ2-7
TGTGCCAGCAGCTTAGAAGGGACTAGAAACACCGGGGAGCTGTTTTTT,CASSLEGTRNTGELFF,TRBV7-2,TRBD2,.,TRBJ2-2
TGTGCCAGCAGCTTGGGGGGAACCGGGCCTCCAAACTTC,CASSLGGTGPPNF,TRBV7-2,.,.,TRBJ2-5
TGTGCCAGTAGCCCTAACACTGAAGCTTTCTTT,CASSPNTEAFF,TRBV19,.,.,TRBJ1-1
TGTGCCAGTAGTATATCCGGACTAGCGGGCCAGAGGAGGACGCAGTATTTT,CASSISGLAGQRRTQYF,TRBV19,TRBD2,.,TRBJ2-3
TGTGCCAGCAGCTTTGCCCCCGGCGGGAGCGCCTACAATGAGCAGTTCTTC,CASSFAPGGSAYNEQFF,TRBV7-3,TRBD2,.,TRBJ2-1
TGTGCCAGTAGTATAGATTTCCCAGATGAAGCTTTCTTT,CASSIDFPDEAFF,TRBV19,.,.,TRBJ1-1
TGTGCCAGCAGCTTACTAGCGGGCGGGGGGGAGACCCAGTACTTC,CASSLLAGGGETQYF,TRBV7-2,TRBD2,.,TRBJ2-5
TGCGCCAGCAGCTTGATGAACGGTGGAGATGAGCAGTTCTTC,CASSLMNGGDEQFF,TRBV5-1,.,once,TRBJ2-1
TGTGCCAGCAGATCTCTTAGCGGCAAGAGCTCCTACGAGCAGTACTTC,CASRSLSGKSSYEQYF,TRBV2,.,.,TRBJ2-7
TGTGCCAGCAGCGTGCCGTTGGGGGGTTCCTACAATGAGCAGTTCTTC,CASSVPLGGSYNEQFF,TRBV5-4,.,.,TRBJ2-1
TGCAGTGCTAAAATTAATTCCGAGCAGTACTTC,CSAKINSEQYF,TRBV20-1,.,.,TRBJ2-7
TGTGCCAGCAGCTTATACGACAGCTACGAGCAGTACTTC,CASSLYDSYEQYF,TRBV7-6,.,.,TRBJ2-7
TGTGCCAGCAGCGTACTAGCGGGAAACAATGAGCAGTTCTTC,CASSVLAGNNEQFF,TRBV9,TRBD2,.,TRBJ2-1
TGTGCCAGTAGTATAGTGGGCTTCTACGAGCAGTACTTC,CASSIVGFYEQYF,TRBV19,.,.,TRBJ2-7
TGTGCCAGCACCGAGCTGCCAGAGGGTGGCTACACCTTC,CASTELPEGGYTF,TRBV12-3/TRBV12-4,.,.,TRBJ1-2
TGTGCCAGCAGTCAAACCGGGTCCAATCCCTACAATGAGCAGTTCTTC,CASSQTGSNPYNEQFF,TRBV7-3,.,once,TRBJ2-1
TGCGCCAGCAGCTCTGCCGGGACAGGCGATGGCTACACCTTC,CASSSAGTGDGYTF,TRBV5-1,TRBD1,.,TRBJ1-2